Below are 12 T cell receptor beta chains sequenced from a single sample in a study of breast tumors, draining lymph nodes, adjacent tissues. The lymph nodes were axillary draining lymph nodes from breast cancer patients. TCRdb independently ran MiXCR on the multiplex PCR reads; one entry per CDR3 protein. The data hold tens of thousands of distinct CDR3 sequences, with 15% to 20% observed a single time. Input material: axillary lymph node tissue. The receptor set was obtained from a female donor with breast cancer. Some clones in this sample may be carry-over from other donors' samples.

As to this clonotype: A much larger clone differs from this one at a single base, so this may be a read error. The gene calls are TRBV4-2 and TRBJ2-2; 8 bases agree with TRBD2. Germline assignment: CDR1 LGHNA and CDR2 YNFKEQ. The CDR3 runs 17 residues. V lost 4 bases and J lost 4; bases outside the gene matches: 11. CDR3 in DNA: TGTGCCAGCAGCCTCTGGGAAAGCGGGAGTAGCACCGGGGAGCTGTTTTTT. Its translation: CASSLWESGSSTGELFF.

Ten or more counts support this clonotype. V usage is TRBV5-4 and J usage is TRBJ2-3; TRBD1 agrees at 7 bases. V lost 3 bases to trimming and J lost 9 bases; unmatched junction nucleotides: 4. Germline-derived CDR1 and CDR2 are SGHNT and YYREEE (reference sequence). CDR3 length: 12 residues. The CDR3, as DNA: TGTGCCAGCAGCTCTAAGACAGGGACGCAGTATTTT. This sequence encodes CASSSKTGTQYF. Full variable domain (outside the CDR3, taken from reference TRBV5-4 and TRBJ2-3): ETGVTQSPTHLIKTRGQQVTLRCSSQSGHNTVSWYQQALGQGPQFIFQYYREEENGRGNFPPRFSGLQFPNYSSELNVNALELDDSALYLCASSSKTGTQYFGPGTRLTVL.

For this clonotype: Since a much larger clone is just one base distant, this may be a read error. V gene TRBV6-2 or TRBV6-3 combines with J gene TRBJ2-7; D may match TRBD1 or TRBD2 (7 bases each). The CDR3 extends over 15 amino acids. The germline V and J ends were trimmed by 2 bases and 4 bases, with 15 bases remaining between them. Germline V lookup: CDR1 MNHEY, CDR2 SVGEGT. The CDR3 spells CASSYQGRGGYEQYF. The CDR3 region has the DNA TGTGCCAGCAGTTACCAGGGCAGGGGGGGTTACGAGCAGTACTTC.

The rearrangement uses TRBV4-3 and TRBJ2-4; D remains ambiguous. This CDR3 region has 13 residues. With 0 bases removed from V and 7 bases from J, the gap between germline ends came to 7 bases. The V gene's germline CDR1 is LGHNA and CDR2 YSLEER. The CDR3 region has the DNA TGCGCCAGCAGCCAAGATCGGTTGAACATTCAGTACTTC. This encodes CASSQDRLNIQYF.

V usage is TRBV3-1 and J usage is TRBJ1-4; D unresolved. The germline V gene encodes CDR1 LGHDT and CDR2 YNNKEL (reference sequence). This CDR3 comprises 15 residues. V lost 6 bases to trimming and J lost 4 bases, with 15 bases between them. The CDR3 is CASSSDGAYNEKLFF. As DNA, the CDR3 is TGTGCCAGCAGTTCAGACGGAGCCTATAATGAAAAACTGTTTTTT.

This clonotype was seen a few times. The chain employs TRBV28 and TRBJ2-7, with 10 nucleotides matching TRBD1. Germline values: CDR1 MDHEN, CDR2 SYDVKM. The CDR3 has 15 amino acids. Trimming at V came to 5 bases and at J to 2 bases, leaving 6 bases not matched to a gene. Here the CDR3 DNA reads TGTGCCAGCAGTCCTCGGGGGACAGGGGCCTACGAGCAGTACTTC. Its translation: CASSPRGTGAYEQYF.

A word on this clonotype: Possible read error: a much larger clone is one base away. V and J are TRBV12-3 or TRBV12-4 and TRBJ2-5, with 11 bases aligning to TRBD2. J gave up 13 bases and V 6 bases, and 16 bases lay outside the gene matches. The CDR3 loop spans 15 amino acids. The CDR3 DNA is TGTGCCAGCAGCCTAACTAGCGGGAGTTTCTACGAGCCGTACTTC. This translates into CASSLTSGSFYEPYF.

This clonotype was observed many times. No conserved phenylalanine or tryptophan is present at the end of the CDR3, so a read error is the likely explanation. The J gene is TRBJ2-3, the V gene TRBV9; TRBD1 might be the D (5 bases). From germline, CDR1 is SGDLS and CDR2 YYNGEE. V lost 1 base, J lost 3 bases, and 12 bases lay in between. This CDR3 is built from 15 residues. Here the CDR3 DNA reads TGTGCCAGCAGCGTATCAGGGTTGTGGACAGATACGCAGTATCTT. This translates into CASSVSGLWTDTQYL.

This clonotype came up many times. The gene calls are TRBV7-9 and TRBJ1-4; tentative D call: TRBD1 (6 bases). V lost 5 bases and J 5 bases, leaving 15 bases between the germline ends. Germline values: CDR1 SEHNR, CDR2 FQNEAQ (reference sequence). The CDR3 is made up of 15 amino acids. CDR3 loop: CASSPEGHRNEKLFF. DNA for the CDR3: TGTGCCAGCAGCCCGGAGGGACACAGAAATGAAAAACTGTTTTTT.

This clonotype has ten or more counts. CDR3 region: CSAVTASYEQYF. As DNA, the CDR3 is TGCAGTGCCGTGACAGCCTCCTACGAGCAGTACTTC. V gene TRBV20-1 combines with J gene TRBJ2-7, with a possible D match to TRBD1 (5 bases). V was cut by 6 bases and J by 0 bases, with 9 bases left in between. Germline loops: CDR1 DFQATT, CDR2 SNEGSKA (reference sequence). The CDR3 extends over 12 amino acids.

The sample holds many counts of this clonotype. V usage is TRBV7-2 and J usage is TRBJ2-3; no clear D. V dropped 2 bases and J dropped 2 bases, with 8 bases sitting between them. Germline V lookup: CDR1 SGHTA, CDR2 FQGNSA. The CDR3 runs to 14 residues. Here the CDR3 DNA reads TGTGCCAGCAGCTTATCCCCGAACACAGATACGCAGTATTTT. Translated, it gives CASSLSPNTDTQYF.

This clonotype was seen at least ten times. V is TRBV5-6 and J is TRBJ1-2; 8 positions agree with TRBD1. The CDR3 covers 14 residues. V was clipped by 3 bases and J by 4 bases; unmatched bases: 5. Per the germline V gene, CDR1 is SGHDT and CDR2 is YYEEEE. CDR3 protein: CASSSLTGGYGYTF. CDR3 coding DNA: TGTGCCAGCAGCTCCCTAACAGGGGGCTATGGCTACACCTTC. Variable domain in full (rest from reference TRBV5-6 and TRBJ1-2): DAGVTQSPTHLIKTRGQQVTLRCSPKSGHDTVSWYQQALGQGPQFIFQYYEEEERQRGNFPDRFSGHQFPNYSSELNVNALLLGDSALYLCASSSLTGGYGYTFGSGTRLTVV.